The subject of this entry is one T cell receptor (beta chain). Its cognate antigen has yet to be identified. This record belongs to a study of monozygotic twins with inflammatory bowel disease (dated by TCRdb to the late 2010s). The study in broad terms: In total, some 30 monozygotic twin pairs made up the full study: 19 Danish pairs, all IBD-discordant, plus nine German pairs, of which four were IBD-concordant and five were IBD-discordant. Each individual had, on average, about 151 000 unique TCRalpha sequences and 181 000 unique TCRbeta sequences available for analysis. The search for disease-associated traits relied mainly on comparing, within discordant pairs, IBD patients with their genetically identical healthy co-twins.

Libraries came from 5' RACE. The input for every TCR library was 3,500 to 4,000 ng of total RNA. For each sample, cDNA synthesis was carried out in eight separate reactions using SMARTScribe reverse transcriptase. Unique molecular identifiers containing a 6-nucleotide sample barcode were introduced through template switching during cDNA synthesis. Amplification of TCRalpha and TCRbeta cDNA involved two nested PCRs of 16 and 9 cycles, and each PCR was followed by bead purification. Before amplification, the cDNA was treated with uracil DNA-glycosylase and purified using the QIAquick PCR purification kit. The second PCR added Illumina TruSeq-compatible adapters along with sample-specific barcodes. TapeStation and Qubit were used to check library quality and concentration, and 4 to 6 ng of each library went into the pool. Sequencing of pooled libraries was carried out on an Illumina HiSeq2500 single-index Rapid Run using 2 x 100 bp reads and custom sequencing primers. Turning to the authors' computational methods: PCR and sequencing errors were corrected by UMI-based consensus assembly using MiGEC version 1.2.6. MiXCR version 2.1.1 handled V(D)J alignment, clonotype assembly and CDR3 extraction. To normalise gene usage, clonotype sharing and MAIT/NKT TCR abundance, the top 1000, 10 000 and 20 000 clonotypes in each sample were analysed. After downsampling to 27 000 UMIs, diversity was calculated as the inverse Simpson index using the vegan R package. Statistical testing used paired Mann-Whitney U tests on the discordant twin pairs and applied Benjamini-Hochberg correction for multiple testing. TCRdb reprocessed the reads and provides one entry for every CDR3 protein sequence; no DNA is given. TCRdb, rather than the study authors, made the V and J calls. The sample table gives over 200,000 distinct CDR3 sequences. Roughly 7.7% of the sample goes to the ten largest clones.

The CDR3 runs 14 residues from the cysteine to the phenylalanine. The DNA is unrecorded. CDR1 MNHEY and CDR2 SVGEGT are derived from the germline V gene. From each donor, an approximately 2.6 ml peripheral blood sample was collected into PAXgene tubes and kept at -80 degrees C. Without any T cell sorting, total RNA was extracted from whole blood using the PAXgene blood miRNA kit on an automated QIAcube. Peripheral blood from monozygotic twin pairs, either concordant or discordant for inflammatory bowel disease, underwent deep TCRalpha and TCRbeta repertoire profiling that used unique molecular barcoding. For every twin pair, smoking habits were documented, and each individual was categorised as a current, former or never smoker. Broad study findings and their caveats: Fewer clonotypes were shared with other individuals by IBD patients than by healthy twins, most markedly in patients showing signs of disease activity. The analysis was unable to tell apart different T cell subtypes. No difference in repertoire similarity was observed between concordant and discordant twins, possibly owing to limited statistical power. No single strong signal or clonotype linked to IBD turned up in the results, so the idea that one exists was not supported. Background noise and inter-individual variability may have been introduced into the repertoires by the differing immunosuppressive treatments among patients. A decrease in TCRbeta repertoire diversity, as measured by inverse Simpson index, was observed in IBD patients compared with their healthy co-twins.

This clonotype was obtained from a human donor with ulcerative colitis or Crohn's disease, or a healthy co-twin of an affected twin (not recorded which). Source material: blood. The chain couples TRBV6-2 or TRBV6-3 to TRBJ1-5; TCRdb indicates TRBD1, and absent DNA this call remains unverified. CDR3 reads: CASTAGFGNQPQHF.